What follows describes a single T cell receptor (beta chain). This specimen comes from a study of blood T cell repertoires in COVID-19. TCRdb keeps only in-frame clones here, not all; method: immunoSEQ multiplex PCR. Among tens of thousands of clones, approximately 88% were seen once, and the ten largest hold about 7%. The CDR3 spans 15 residues. V was shortened by 0 bases and J by 0 bases, with 6 bases between the two germline ends. Germline V lookup: CDR1 SGHRS, CDR2 YFSETQ. The V call is TRBV5-1, the J call TRBJ1-4, with no clear D. Sample: peripheral blood. The receptor's source is a woman over 75 with acute or convalescent COVID-19. The CDR3 reads CASSLELSTNEKLFF. The CDR3 DNA sequence: TGCGCCAGCAGCTTGGAACTCTCAACTAATGAAAAACTGTTTTTT.